This T cell receptor beta chain was sequenced during a study of blood T cell repertoires in COVID-19. Overall study context: Acute and convalescent COVID-19 specimens originated in the United States, Italy and Spain. From T cells, B-cell-depleted T cells, or PBMCs came the material, which was cDNA or gDNA.

Authors' processing steps: Using reference gene primer amplification, nucleated cell counts were estimated. Libraries were prepared by immunoSEQ multiplex PCR; TCRdb keeps only in-frame clonotypes and omits some of them. That table is the source of V, J and clone size, and D and trimming were worked out from the DNA. The sample lists fewer than 20,000 clones; approximately 80% were seen once. In germline, CDR1 is MDHEN, CDR2 SYDVKM. The V and J ends lost 6 bases and 2 bases respectively, with 19 bases between them. There are 16 residues in the CDR3. The rearrangement joins TRBV28 to TRBJ1-1, with TRBD1 as a possible D gene (6 bases). The sequencing sample was made of peripheral blood. This TCR came from a woman in her seventies with active COVID-19. DNA of the CDR3: TGTGCCAGCAGCCTCAACTCGGACAGCCAAAACACTGAAGCTTTCTTT. Translated, it gives CASSLNSDSQNTEAFF.